This is a list of T cell receptor beta chains from one sample in a study of blood T cell repertoires in COVID-19. Profiled with immunoSEQ multiplex PCR; TCRdb holds only in-frame clones, not every one. The repertoire consists of tens of thousands of clones, with around 83% occurring once and the leading ten covering approximately 44%. Sequencing used peripheral blood. The receptors were sampled from a woman older than 75 with active or convalescent COVID-19. CDR3s include the opening cysteine and the closing phenylalanine or tryptophan. The D gene is left open where the match is weak. Clone size, where shown, is once, few, many, or a class for clones that have expanded.

V gene	clone size	D gene	CDR3 length	J gene	CDR3 protein	CDR3 DNA
TRBV19	-	TRBD2	16	TRBJ2-3	CASTKTSGRAGDTQYF	TGTGCCAGCACTAAAACAAGCGGGAGGGCCGGAGATACGCAGTATTTT
TRBV7-2	-	-	15	TRBJ1-1	CASSPWTEKNTEAFF	TGTGCCAGCAGCCCCTGGACAGAAAAGAACACTGAAGCTTTCTTT
TRBV7-9	-	TRBD1	16	TRBJ1-2	CASSLAPTGAVDGYTF	TGTGCCAGCAGCTTAGCGCCAACAGGGGCTGTTGATGGCTACACCTTC
TRBV4-1	once	-	15	TRBJ2-1	CASSQVIAVGGEQFF	TGCGCCAGCAGCCAAGTAATTGCAGTAGGAGGTGAGCAGTTCTTC
TRBV28	once	-	12	TRBJ2-2	CASSWGEGELFF	TGTGCCAGCAGCTGGGGGGAAGGGGAGCTGTTTTTT
TRBV24-1	-	-	13	TRBJ1-1	CATKATQNTEAFF	TGTGCCACCAAAGCCACCCAGAACACTGAAGCTTTCTTT
TRBV27	few	-	14	TRBJ1-2	CASSSRAANYGYTF	TGTGCCAGCAGTTCCAGGGCAGCCAACTATGGCTACACCTTC
TRBV5-4	few	-	11	TRBJ2-5	CASSLEETQYF	TGTGCCAGCAGCTTAGAGGAGACCCAGTACTTC
TRBV27	-	TRBD1	14	TRBJ2-1	CASRAGTGGNEQFF	TGTGCCAGCAGAGCCGGGACAGGGGGCAATGAGCAGTTCTTC
TRBV10-1	-	TRBD2	14	TRBJ2-7	CASSDGGSAYEQYF	TGCGCCAGCAGTGACGGCGGGAGCGCCTACGAGCAGTACTTC
TRBV6-5	-	-	15	TRBJ1-5	CASSYRGQSNQPQHF	TGTGCCAGCAGTTACCGAGGACAGTCAAATCAGCCCCAGCATTTT
TRBV6-2/TRBV6-3	-	-	12	TRBJ1-2	CASSPGNYGYTF	TGTGCCAGCAGTCCAGGGAACTATGGCTACACCTTC
TRBV6-5	-	-	13	TRBJ1-5	CASRPGAYQPQHF	TGTGCCAGCAGGCCAGGGGCCTATCAGCCCCAGCATTTT
TRBV6-1	large	TRBD1	15	TRBJ1-1	CASSEAGGGGISAFF	TGTGCCAGCAGTGAAGCAGGGGGCGGAGGGATTTCTGCTTTCTTT
TRBV19	-	TRBD1	12	TRBJ1-1	CASSIGQGGSFF	TGTGCCAGTAGTATAGGACAGGGTGGATCTTTCTTT
TRBV24-1	-	-	14	TRBJ1-3	CATSSTSSGNTIYF	TGTGCCACCAGTAGTACGAGCTCTGGAAACACCATATATTTT
TRBV20-1	-	-	10	TRBJ2-5	CSPPEETQYF	TGCAGCCCCCCCGAGGAGACCCAGTACTTC
TRBV2	-	TRBD1	12	TRBJ2-7	CASTPGQGAQYF	TGTGCCAGCACTCCGGGACAGGGGGCTCAGTACTTC
TRBV6-5	-	TRBD1	14	TRBJ1-1	CASSRTGMNTEAFF	TGTGCCAGCAGTAGGACAGGGATGAACACTGAAGCTTTCTTT
TRBV7-8	once	TRBD1	14	TRBJ1-1	CASSRTGVNTEAFF	TGTGCCAGCAGCCGGACAGGGGTGAACACTGAAGCTTTCTTT
TRBV27	-	-	13	TRBJ2-7	CASSFRAGYEQYF	TGTGCCAGCAGTTTCCGTGCAGGCTACGAGCAGTACTTC
TRBV7-2	-	-	15	TRBJ1-5	CASSLQAGGNQPQHF	TGTGCCAGCAGCTTACAGGCAGGGGGCAATCAGCCCCAGCATTTT
TRBV19	few	TRBD1	16	TRBJ1-4	CASSGPRGLAGEKLFF	TGTGCCAGTAGTGGCCCGAGGGGGCTAGCGGGAGAAAAACTGTTTTTT
TRBV28	-	TRBD1	15	TRBJ2-7	CASSSFSRGQDEQYF	TGTGCCAGCAGCTCATTCTCAAGAGGACAGGACGAGCAGTACTTC
TRBV28	-	-	14	TRBJ1-2	CASSLRQSSYGYTF	TGTGCCAGCAGTCTCAGACAGTCTTCCTATGGCTACACCTTC
TRBV3-1/TRBV3-2	once	TRBD1	15	TRBJ1-2	CASSRETGLGYGYTF	TGTGCCAGCAGCCGAGAGACAGGGCTCGGGTATGGCTACACCTTC
TRBV28	-	TRBD1	16	TRBJ1-6	CASSFLGQTYNSPLHF	TGTGCCAGCAGTTTCCTGGGACAGACTTATAATTCACCCCTCCACTTT
TRBV2	-	-	14	TRBJ1-1	CASSERWGDAEAFF	TGTGCCAGCAGTGAAAGGTGGGGGGACGCTGAAGCTTTCTTT
TRBV5-4	-	-	12	TRBJ2-7	CASSPGTYEQYF	TGTGCCAGCAGCCCAGGTACCTACGAGCAGTACTTC
TRBV28	-	-	16	TRBJ2-1	CASSLLSGVAYNEQFF	TGTGCCAGCAGTTTATTGTCCGGAGTTGCCTACAATGAGCAGTTCTTC
TRBV19	-	TRBD1	15	TRBJ2-2	CASSSRQGATGELFF	TGTGCCAGTAGTTCGCGACAGGGGGCAACCGGGGAGCTGTTTTTT
TRBV28	-	-	15	TRBJ1-1	CASSPDGAPNTEAFF	TGTGCCAGCAGCCCGGATGGGGCGCCCAACACTGAAGCTTTCTTT
TRBV6-5	once	TRBD1	13	TRBJ1-1	CASRGTVNTEAFF	TGTGCCAGCCGAGGGACAGTCAACACTGAAGCTTTCTTT
TRBV2	-	TRBD2	13	TRBJ2-1	CASTSGRLNEQFF	TGTGCCAGCACCAGCGGGAGATTAAATGAGCAGTTCTTC
TRBV27	-	-	14	TRBJ1-1	CASSQEGGNTEAFF	TGTGCCAGCAGCCAGGAAGGAGGGAACACTGAAGCTTTCTTT
TRBV10-3	once	-	14	TRBJ2-1	CAISESPRGNEQFF	TGTGCCATCAGTGAGTCACCACGGGGCAATGAGCAGTTCTTC
TRBV6-5	-	-	15	TRBJ1-4	CASSYRGLTNEKLFF	TGTGCCAGCAGTTACAGAGGGTTAACTAATGAAAAACTGTTTTTT
TRBV12-3/TRBV12-4	few	TRBD1	13	TRBJ1-4	CASRGQENEKLFF	TGTGCCAGCAGGGGACAGGAGAATGAAAAACTGTTTTTT
TRBV11-2	-	TRBD1	15	TRBJ2-7	CASSKGQGSLDEQYF	TGTGCCAGCAGCAAAGGACAGGGATCCCTCGACGAGCAGTACTTC
TRBV6-1	-	TRBD2	15	TRBJ2-7	CASSEIGGSTYEQYF	TGTGCCAGCAGTGAAATTGGCGGGAGTACATACGAGCAGTACTTC
TRBV11-2	-	TRBD1	17	TRBJ1-1	CASSLGHRGRGSSEAFF	TGTGCCAGCAGCTTAGGCCACAGGGGGCGTGGGTCCTCCGAAGCTTTCTTT
TRBV7-3	-	TRBD2	15	TRBJ2-5	CASSFVAGGVETQYF	TGTGCCAGCAGCTTCGTAGCGGGAGGGGTAGAGACCCAGTACTTC